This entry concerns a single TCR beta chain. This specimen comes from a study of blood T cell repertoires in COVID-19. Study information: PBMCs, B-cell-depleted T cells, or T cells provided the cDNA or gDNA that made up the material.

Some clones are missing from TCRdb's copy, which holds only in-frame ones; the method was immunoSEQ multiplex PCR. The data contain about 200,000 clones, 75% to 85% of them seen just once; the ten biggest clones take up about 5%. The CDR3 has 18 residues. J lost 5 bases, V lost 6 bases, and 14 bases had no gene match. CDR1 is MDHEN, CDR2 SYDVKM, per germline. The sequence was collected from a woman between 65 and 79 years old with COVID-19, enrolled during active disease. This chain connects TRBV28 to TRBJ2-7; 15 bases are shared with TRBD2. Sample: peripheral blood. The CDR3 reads CASSPLTRTSGRVNEQYF. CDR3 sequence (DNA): TGTGCCAGCAGCCCACTAACTCGGACTAGCGGGAGGGTGAACGAGCAGTACTTC.